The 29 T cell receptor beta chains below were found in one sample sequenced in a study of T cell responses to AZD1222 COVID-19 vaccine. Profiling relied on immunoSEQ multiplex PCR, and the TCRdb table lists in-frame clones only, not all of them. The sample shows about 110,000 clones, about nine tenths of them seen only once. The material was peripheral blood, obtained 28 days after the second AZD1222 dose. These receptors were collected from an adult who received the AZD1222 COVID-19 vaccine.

The CDR3 sequence is CASSLKSGTSSYEQYF. CDR3 bases: TGCGCCAGCAGCTTAAAATCCGGGACTAGTTCCTACGAGCAGTACTTC. The chain uses TRBV5-1 and TRBJ2-7; 8 nucleotides match TRBD2. CDR1 is SGHRS, CDR2 YFSETQ, per germline. J lost 1 base, V lost 2 bases, and 8 bases had no gene match. This CDR3 is built from 16 residues.

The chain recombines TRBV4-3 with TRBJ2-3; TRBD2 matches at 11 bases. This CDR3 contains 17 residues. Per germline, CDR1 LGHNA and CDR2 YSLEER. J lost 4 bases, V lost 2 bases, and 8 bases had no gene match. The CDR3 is CASSQLPTSGIADTQYF. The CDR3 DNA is TGCGCCAGCAGCCAATTGCCGACTAGCGGGATCGCAGATACGCAGTATTTT.

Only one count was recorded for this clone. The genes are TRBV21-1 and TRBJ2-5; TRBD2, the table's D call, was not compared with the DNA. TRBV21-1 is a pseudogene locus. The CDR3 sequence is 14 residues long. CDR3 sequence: CATIIRGGSETQYF. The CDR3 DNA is TGTGCCACAATAATTCGGGGGGGCTCGGAGACCCAGTACTTC.

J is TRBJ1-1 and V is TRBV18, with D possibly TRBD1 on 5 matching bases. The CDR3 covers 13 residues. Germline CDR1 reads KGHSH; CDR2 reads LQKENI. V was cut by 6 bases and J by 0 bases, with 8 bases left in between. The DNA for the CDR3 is TGTGCCAGCTCCACGACAGTGAACACTGAAGCTTTCTTT. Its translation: CASSTTVNTEAFF.

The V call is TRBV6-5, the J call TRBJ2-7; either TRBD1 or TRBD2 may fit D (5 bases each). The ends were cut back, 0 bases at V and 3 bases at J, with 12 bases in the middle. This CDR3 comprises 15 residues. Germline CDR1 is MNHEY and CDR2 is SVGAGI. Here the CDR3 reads CASSYSGVSHYEQYF. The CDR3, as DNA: TGTGCCAGCAGTTACTCGGGGGTCTCTCACTACGAGCAGTACTTC.

The CDR3: CASSGSSGADGYTF. The DNA for the CDR3 is TGCGCCAGCAGCGGATCTTCAGGGGCAGACGGCTACACCTTC. The V gene is TRBV5-1, the J gene TRBJ1-2; a weak D match, TRBD1 (6 bases). Germline V gives CDR1 SGHRS, CDR2 YFSETQ. V gave up 4 bases and J gave up 8 bases, with 18 bases separating them. The CDR3 has 14 amino acids.

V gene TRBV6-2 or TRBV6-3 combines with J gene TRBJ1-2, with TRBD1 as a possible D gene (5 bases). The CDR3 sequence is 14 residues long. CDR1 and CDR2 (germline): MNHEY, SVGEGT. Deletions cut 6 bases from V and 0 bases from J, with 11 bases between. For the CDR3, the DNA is TGTGCCAGCAGCCGAGGGGCAGCTAACTATGGCTACACCTTC. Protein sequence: CASSRGAANYGYTF.

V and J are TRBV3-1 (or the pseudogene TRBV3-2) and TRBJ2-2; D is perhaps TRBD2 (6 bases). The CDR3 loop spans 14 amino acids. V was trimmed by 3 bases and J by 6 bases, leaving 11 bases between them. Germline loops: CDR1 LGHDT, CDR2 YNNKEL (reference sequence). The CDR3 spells CASSHPTSSGELFF. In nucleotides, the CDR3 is TGTGCCAGCAGCCACCCGACTAGTTCCGGGGAGCTGTTTTTT.

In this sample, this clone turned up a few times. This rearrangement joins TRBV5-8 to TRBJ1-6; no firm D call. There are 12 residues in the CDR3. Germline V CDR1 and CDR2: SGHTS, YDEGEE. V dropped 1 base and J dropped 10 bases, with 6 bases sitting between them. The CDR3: CASSLLRSPLHF. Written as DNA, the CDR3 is TGTGCCAGCAGCTTGTTAAGGTCACCCCTCCACTTT.

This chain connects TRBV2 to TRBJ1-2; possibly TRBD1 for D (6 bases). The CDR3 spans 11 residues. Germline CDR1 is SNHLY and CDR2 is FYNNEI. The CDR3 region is CAAGEDLGYTF. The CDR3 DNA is TGTGCAGCAGGGGAGGATCTTGGCTACACCTTC.

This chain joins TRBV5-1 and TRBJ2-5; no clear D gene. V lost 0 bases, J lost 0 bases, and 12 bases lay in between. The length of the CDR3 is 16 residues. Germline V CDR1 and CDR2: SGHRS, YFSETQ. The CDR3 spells CASSLGVGMYQETQYF. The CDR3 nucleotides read TGCGCCAGCAGCTTGGGGGTAGGGATGTACCAAGAGACCCAGTACTTC.

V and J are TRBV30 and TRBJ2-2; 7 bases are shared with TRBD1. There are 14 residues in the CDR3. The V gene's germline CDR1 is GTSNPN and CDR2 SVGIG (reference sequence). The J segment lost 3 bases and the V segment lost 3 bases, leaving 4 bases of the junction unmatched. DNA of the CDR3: TGTGCCTGGAGGGACAGGTTTCACACCGGGGAGCTGTTTTTT. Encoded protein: CAWRDRFHTGELFF.

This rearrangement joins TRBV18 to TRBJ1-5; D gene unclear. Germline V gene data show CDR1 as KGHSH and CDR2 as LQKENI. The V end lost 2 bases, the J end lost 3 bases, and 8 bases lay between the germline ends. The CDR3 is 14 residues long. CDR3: CASSPDSNNQPQHF. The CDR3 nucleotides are TGTGCCAGCTCACCAGATAGCAACAATCAGCCCCAGCATTTT.

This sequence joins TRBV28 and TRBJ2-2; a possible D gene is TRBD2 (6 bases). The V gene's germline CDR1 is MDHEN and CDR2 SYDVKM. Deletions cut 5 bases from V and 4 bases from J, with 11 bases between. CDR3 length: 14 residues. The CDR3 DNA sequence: TGTGCCAGCAGTATTCGGGGGACCACCGGGGAGCTGTTTTTT. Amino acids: CASSIRGTTGELFF. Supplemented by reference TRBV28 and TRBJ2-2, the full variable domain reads DVKVTQSSRYLVKRTGEKVFLECVQDMDHENMFWYRQDPGLGLRLIYFSYDVKMKEKGDIPEGYSVSREKKERFSLILESASTNQTSMYLCASSIRGTTGELFFGEGSRLTVL.

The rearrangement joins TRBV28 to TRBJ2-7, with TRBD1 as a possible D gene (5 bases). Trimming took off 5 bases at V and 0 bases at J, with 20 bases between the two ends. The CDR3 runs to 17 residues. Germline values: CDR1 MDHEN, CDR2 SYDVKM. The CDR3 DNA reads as TGTGCCAGCAGTCCACACCGTGCGGACACCCACTCCTACGAGCAGTACTTC. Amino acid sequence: CASSPHRADTHSYEQYF. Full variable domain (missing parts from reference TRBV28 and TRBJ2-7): DVKVTQSSRYLVKRTGEKVFLECVQDMDHENMFWYRQDPGLGLRLIYFSYDVKMKEKGDIPEGYSVSREKKERFSLILESASTNQTSMYLCASSPHRADTHSYEQYFGPGTRLTVT.

The CDR3 spells CASSFPRGEQYF. The CDR3 coding sequence is TGTGCCAGCAGTTTCCCCCGAGGCGAGCAGTACTTC. This chain joins TRBV27 and TRBJ2-7; D call uncertain. Between the trimmed V and J ends, which lost 3 bases and 6 bases, there was a span of 9 bases. The V gene's germline CDR1 is MNHEY and CDR2 SMNVEV (reference sequence). The CDR3 loop spans 12 amino acids.

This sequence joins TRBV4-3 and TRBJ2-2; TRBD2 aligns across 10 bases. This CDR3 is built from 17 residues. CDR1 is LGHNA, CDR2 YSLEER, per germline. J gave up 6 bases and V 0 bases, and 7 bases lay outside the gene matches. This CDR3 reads CASSQELGAGGAGELFF. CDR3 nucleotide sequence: TGCGCCAGCAGCCAAGAATTGGGAGCGGGAGGGGCCGGGGAGCTGTTTTTT.

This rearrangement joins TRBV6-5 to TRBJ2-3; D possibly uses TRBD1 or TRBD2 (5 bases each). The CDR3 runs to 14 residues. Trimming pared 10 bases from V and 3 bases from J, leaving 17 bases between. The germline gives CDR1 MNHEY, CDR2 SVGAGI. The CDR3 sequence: CATSPGGGTDTQYF. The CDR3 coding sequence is TGTGCCACTTCGCCTGGGGGTGGGACAGATACGCAGTATTTT.

The chain's CDR3 is CASSPPVDRYSGYTF. The CDR3 region has the DNA TGTGCCAGCTCACCACCGGTGGATAGGTATTCTGGCTACACCTTC. The chain has TRBV18 and TRBJ1-2; D uncertain. This CDR3 is built from 15 residues. The ends were cut back, 0 bases at V and 7 bases at J, with 15 bases in the middle. From germline, CDR1 is KGHSH and CDR2 LQKENI.

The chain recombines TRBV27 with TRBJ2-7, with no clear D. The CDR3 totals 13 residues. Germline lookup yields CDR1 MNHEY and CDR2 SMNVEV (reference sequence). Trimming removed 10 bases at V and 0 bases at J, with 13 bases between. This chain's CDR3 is CATGHEGSYEQYF. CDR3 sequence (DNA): TGTGCCACTGGGCATGAAGGCTCCTACGAGCAGTACTTC.

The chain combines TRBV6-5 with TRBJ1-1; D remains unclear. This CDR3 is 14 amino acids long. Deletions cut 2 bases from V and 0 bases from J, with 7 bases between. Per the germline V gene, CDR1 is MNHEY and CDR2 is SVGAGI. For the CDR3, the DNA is TGTGCCAGCAGTTACCACCAACTGAACACTGAAGCTTTCTTT. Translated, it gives CASSYHQLNTEAFF.

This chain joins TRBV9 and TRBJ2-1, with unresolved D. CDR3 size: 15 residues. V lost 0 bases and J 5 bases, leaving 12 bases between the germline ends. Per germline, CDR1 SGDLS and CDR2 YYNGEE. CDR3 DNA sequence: TGTGCCAGCAGCGTAGATATCCGGAGCGACAATGAGCAGTTCTTC. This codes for CASSVDIRSDNEQFF. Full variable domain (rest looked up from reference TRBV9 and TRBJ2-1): DSGVTQTPKHLITATGQRVTLRCSPRSGDLSVYWYQQSLDQGLQFLIQYYNGEERAKGNILERFSAQQFPDLHSELNLSSLELGDSALYFCASSVDIRSDNEQFFGPGTRLTVL.

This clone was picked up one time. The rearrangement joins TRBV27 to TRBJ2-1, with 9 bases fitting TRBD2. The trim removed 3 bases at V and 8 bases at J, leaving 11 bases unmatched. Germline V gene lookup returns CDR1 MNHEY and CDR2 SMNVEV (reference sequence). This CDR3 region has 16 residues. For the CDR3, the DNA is TGTGCCAGCAGTTTGTACTTGGCGGGAGGGCCCTATGAGCAGTTCTTC. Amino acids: CASSLYLAGGPYEQFF.

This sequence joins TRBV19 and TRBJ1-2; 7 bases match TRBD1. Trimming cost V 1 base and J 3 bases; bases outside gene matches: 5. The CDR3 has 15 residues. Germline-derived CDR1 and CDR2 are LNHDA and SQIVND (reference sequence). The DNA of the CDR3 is TGTGCCAGTAGTATAGCCCCAGGGGGGGACTATGGCTACACCTTC. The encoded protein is CASSIAPGGDYGYTF.

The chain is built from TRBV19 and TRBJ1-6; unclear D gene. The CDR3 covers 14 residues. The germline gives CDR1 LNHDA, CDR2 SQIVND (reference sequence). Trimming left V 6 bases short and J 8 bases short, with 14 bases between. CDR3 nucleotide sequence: TGTGCCAGTAGCCCTCGAAGCTTTGATTCACCCCTCCACTTT. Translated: CASSPRSFDSPLHF.

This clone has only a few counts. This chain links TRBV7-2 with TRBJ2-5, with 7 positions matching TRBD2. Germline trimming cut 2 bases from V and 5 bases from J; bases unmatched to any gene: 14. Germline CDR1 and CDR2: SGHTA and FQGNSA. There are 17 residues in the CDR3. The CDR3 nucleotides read TGTGCCAGCAGCTTATTGGGCACCCTGTCCGGGGGGGAGACCCAGTACTTC. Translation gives CASSLLGTLSGGETQYF.

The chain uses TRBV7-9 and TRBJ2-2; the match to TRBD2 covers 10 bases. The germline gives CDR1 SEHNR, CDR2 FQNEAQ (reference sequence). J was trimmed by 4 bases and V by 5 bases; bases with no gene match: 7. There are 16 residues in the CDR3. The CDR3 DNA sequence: TGTGCCAGCAGCCTACCTAGCGGGAGACGCACCGGGGAGCTGTTTTTT. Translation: CASSLPSGRRTGELFF.

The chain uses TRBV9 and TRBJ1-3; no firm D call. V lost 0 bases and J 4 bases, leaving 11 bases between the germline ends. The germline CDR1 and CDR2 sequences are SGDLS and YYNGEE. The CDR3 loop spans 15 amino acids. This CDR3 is CASSVDPGTGNTIYF. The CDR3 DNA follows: TGTGCCAGCAGCGTAGACCCGGGAACGGGAAACACCATATATTTT.

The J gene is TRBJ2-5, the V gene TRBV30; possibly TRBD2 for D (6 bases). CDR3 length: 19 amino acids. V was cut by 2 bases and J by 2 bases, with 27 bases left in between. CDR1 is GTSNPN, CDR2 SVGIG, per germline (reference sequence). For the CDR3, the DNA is TGTGCCTGGAGTCGGTGGGGTCCCCCGTTTGGGAGGAGACAAGAGACCCAGTACTTC. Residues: CAWSRWGPPFGRRQETQYF.